This T cell receptor beta chain came from a study of post-analysis software for immune sequencing data. Whole-study findings and limits: The normalized Chao1 diversity of multiple sclerosis patients was significantly lower than that of controls. Five or six TRBV segments were more frequent in patients than controls; TRBV5-6, TRBV5-1 and TRBV20-1 belonged to this group.

This clonotype came up once. What it recognizes is unknown. Unique molecular identifiers were present in the TCR beta cDNA libraries. A population of roughly 1 to 11 million T cells gave rise to about half a million cDNA molecules. TCRdb re-analysed the PCR reads in MiXCR, keeping a single row per CDR3 protein. Of around 710,000 distinct CDR3 sequences in the sample, about 45% were seen once. This CDR3 has 14 residues. With V trimmed by 3 bases and J by 8 bases, 7 bases remained unmatched. Looked up from germline, CDR1 is LNHNV and CDR2 is YYDKDF (reference sequence). This chain links TRBV15 with TRBJ2-1; 7 bases match TRBD1. Sequenced sample: blood. The source is a girl aged 10-17 years with multiple sclerosis. CDR3 amino acids: CATSRMTGIDEQFF. Here the CDR3 DNA reads TGTGCCACCAGCAGGATGACAGGGATCGATGAGCAGTTCTTC. The full variable domain, in which reference TRBV15 and TRBJ2-1 provide the parts outside the CDR3, is DAMVIQNPRYQVTQFGKPVTLSCSQTLNHNVMYWYQQKSSQAPKLLFHYYDKDFNNEADTPDNFQSRRPNTSFCFLDIRSPGLGDTAMYLCATSRMTGIDEQFFGPGTRLTVL.